This T cell receptor (beta chain) was sequenced for a study of blood T cell repertoires in COVID-19. Study at large: COVID-19 samples from acute and convalescent phases originated in the United States, Italy and Spain.

As originally analysed: Using reference gene primer amplification, nucleated cell counts were estimated. The repertoire was sequenced with immunoSEQ multiplex PCR; TCRdb's copy has only in-frame clones and lacks some. V, J and clone size are those of that table, while D and trimming were read from the DNA. The data contain roughly 100,000 clones, under 75% of them singletons. The CDR3 totals 15 residues. Germline V lookup: CDR1 SGHTA, CDR2 FQGNSA. The trim removed 3 bases at V and 5 bases at J, leaving 7 bases unmatched. The chain uses TRBV7-2 and TRBJ2-5; 9 bases map to TRBD2. Sequenced sample: peripheral blood. This TCR derives from a man older than 75 with acute or convalescent COVID-19. DNA of the CDR3: TGTGCCAGCAGCTTTGGGCTAGCGGGACTGGAGACCCAGTACTTC. Its protein is CASSFGLAGLETQYF.